These 30 T cell receptor beta chains were all obtained from the same sample, sequenced in a study of identical twins. TCRdb used MiXCR to reprocess the 5' RACE reads, holding one entry per CDR3 protein. Altogether 200,000 to 250,000 distinct CDR3 sequences are present, approximately 7% being singletons, with the ten largest covering roughly 3.6%. The sample also formed part of further work on yellow fever vaccine responses in identical twins.

The sequencing input was memory (CD45RO+) T cells sorted from blood. The receptors originated from a woman aged 18-29 years in good health.

There are a few counts of this clonotype. The rearrangement links TRBV28 to TRBJ2-5; TRBD2 agrees at 10 bases. CDR3 length: 14 residues. Germline loops: CDR1 MDHEN, CDR2 SYDVKM. Unmatched junction bases numbered 6, after V lost 6 bases and J lost 5 bases. CDR3 residues: CASRKREGRETQYF. CDR3 DNA sequence: TGTGCCAGCAGGAAGCGGGAGGGCCGTGAGACCCAGTACTTC.

This clonotype came up a few times. The rearrangement uses TRBV5-1 and TRBJ2-1; D may be TRBD2 (6 bases). The CDR3 spans 17 residues. V was clipped by 0 bases and J by 0 bases, with 13 bases between them. CDR1 and CDR2 (germline): SGHRS, YFSETQ. CDR3 loop: CASSLEWRGSSYNEQFF. In DNA, the CDR3 is TGCGCCAGCAGCTTGGAGTGGCGGGGAAGCTCCTACAATGAGCAGTTCTTC.

The V gene is TRBV19, the J gene TRBJ2-3; D is perhaps TRBD1 (6 bases). V lost 3 bases and J 6 bases, leaving 16 bases between the germline ends. Germline V gives CDR1 LNHDA, CDR2 SQIVND (reference sequence). This CDR3 is 15 amino acids long. Here the CDR3 reads CASSIMGHTRDTQYF. The DNA for the CDR3 is TGTGCCAGTAGTATCATGGGACATACTAGGGATACGCAGTATTTT.

This clonotype was observed a handful of times. The CDR3 protein is CASSLSGGVNEQFF. In DNA form, the CDR3 reads TGTGCCAGCAGCTTAAGTGGGGGGGTAAATGAGCAGTTCTTC. This chain uses TRBV7-3 with TRBJ2-1, with 7 bases lining up with TRBD2. Germline trimming cut 1 base from V and 7 bases from J; bases unmatched to any gene: 4. This CDR3 comprises 14 residues. Germline CDR1 is SGHTA and CDR2 is FQGTGA.

This clonotype was seen a handful of times. The chain recombines TRBV6-1 with TRBJ2-1; 7 bases align to TRBD2. The CDR3 length is 14 residues. Germline V gives CDR1 MNHNS, CDR2 SASEGT. The V and J ends lost 2 bases and 3 bases, in that order; junction bases with no gene match: 1. The CDR3 region is CASSELADYNEQFF. CDR3 bases: TGTGCCAGCAGTGAACTAGCGGACTACAATGAGCAGTTCTTC.

V is TRBV5-5 and J is TRBJ2-3, with 7 bases aligning to TRBD1. Germline lookup yields CDR1 SGHKS and CDR2 YYEKEE (reference sequence). J gave up 2 bases and V 4 bases, and 13 bases lay outside the gene matches. CDR3 length: 17 residues. CDR3 sequence reads: CASSPLPAGGTTDTQYF. For the CDR3, the DNA is TGTGCCAGCAGCCCCCTCCCCGCAGGGGGAACCACAGATACGCAGTATTTT. The full variable domain, rest sourced from reference TRBV5-5 and TRBJ2-3, is DAGVTQSPTHLIKTRGQQVTLRCSPISGHKSVSWYQQVLGQGPQFIFQYYEKEERGRGNFPDRFSARQFPNYSSELNVNALLLGDSALYLCASSPLPAGGTTDTQYFGPGTRLTVL.

There are a few counts of this clonotype. The rearrangement joins TRBV7-9 to TRBJ2-7; D is possibly TRBD1 (6 bases). Germline-derived CDR1 and CDR2 are SEHNR and FQNEAQ (reference sequence). This CDR3 comprises 11 residues. V was clipped by 11 bases and J by 1 base, with 9 bases between them. CDR3 loop: CAEGTSYEQYF. In DNA, the CDR3 is TGTGCCGAAGGGACATCCTACGAGCAGTACTTC.

The chain joins TRBV29-1 to TRBJ2-7; 10 bases are shared with TRBD2. Trimming at V came to 3 bases and at J to 6 bases, leaving 5 bases not matched to a gene. The CDR3 runs to 13 residues. Germline V gene sequence: CDR1 SQVTM, CDR2 ANQGSEA. CDR3 amino acids: CSVESLAGVEQYF. The CDR3 bases are TGCAGCGTTGAGTCGCTAGCGGGAGTCGAGCAGTACTTC.

This clonotype was picked up many times. The rearrangement uses TRBV5-1 and TRBJ2-5; 8 bases agree with TRBD1. This CDR3 has 14 amino acids. V was clipped by 4 bases and J by 4 bases; unmatched bases: 6. Germline V gives CDR1 SGHRS, CDR2 YFSETQ. Here the CDR3 DNA reads TGCGCCAGCAGCGGTAACAGGGGGATAGAGACCCAGTACTTC. Amino acid sequence: CASSGNRGIETQYF.

This clonotype turned up a few times. This chain uses TRBV9 with TRBJ2-1; D is uncertain. The V end was cut by 3 bases, the J end by 4 bases, with 8 bases between. Germline V gene sequence: CDR1 SGDLS, CDR2 YYNGEE. This CDR3 region has 13 residues. The CDR3: CASSAQDYNEQFF. In DNA, the CDR3 is TGTGCCAGCAGCGCACAAGATTACAATGAGCAGTTCTTC.

This clonotype was counted many times. The chain joins TRBV4-1 to TRBJ1-4; the D is unclear. With 0 bases removed from V and 6 bases from J, the gap between germline ends came to 8 bases. The CDR3 length is 14 residues. The germline V gene has CDR1 MGHRA and CDR2 YSYEKL. The CDR3 nucleotides are TGCGCCAGCAGCCAAGACGGAAGGGATGAAAAACTGTTTTTT. Translation gives CASSQDGRDEKLFF.

This chain uses TRBV10-3 with TRBJ1-5; D uncertain. Germline CDR1 and CDR2: ENHRY and SYGVKD. This CDR3 has 15 amino acids. V gave up 6 bases and J gave up 0 bases, with 12 bases separating them. The CDR3, as DNA: TGTGCCATCAGCCCGAGTATGGATAGCAATCAGCCCCAGCATTTT. This translates into CAISPSMDSNQPQHF.

The chain joins TRBV20-1 to TRBJ2-1; D gene uncertain. Trimming took off 0 bases at V and 10 bases at J, with 10 bases between the two ends. The CDR3 is 12 residues long. Germline-derived CDR1 and CDR2 are DFQATT and SNEGSKA (reference sequence). The CDR3 DNA is TGCAGTGCTAGAGATCAACGTGAGGAGCAGTTCTTC. This sequence encodes CSARDQREEQFF.

The table lists this clonotype with many counts. This chain links TRBV5-1 with TRBJ2-3; D may be TRBD2 (6 bases). Germline-derived CDR1 and CDR2 are SGHRS and YFSETQ. Trimming removed 0 bases at V and 1 base at J, with 12 bases between. The CDR3 loop spans 16 amino acids. The CDR3 protein is CASSLALADRTDTQYF. As DNA, the CDR3 is TGCGCCAGCAGCTTGGCATTAGCGGACCGCACAGATACGCAGTATTTT.

This clonotype was observed many times. The chain combines TRBV27 with TRBJ2-3; perhaps TRBD1 as D (5 bases). This CDR3 comprises 15 residues. Trimming removed 8 bases at V and 2 bases at J, with 17 bases between. Germline CDR1 reads MNHEY; CDR2 reads SMNVEV (reference sequence). CDR3 residues: CASQALGLFTDTQYF. In DNA, the CDR3 is TGTGCCAGCCAAGCCCTGGGGCTATTCACAGATACGCAGTATTTT.

The table lists this clonotype with many counts. The chain carries TRBV11-2 and TRBJ1-6; D is uncertain. The CDR3 has 13 residues. Germline loops: CDR1 SGHAT, CDR2 FQNNGV. With 7 bases removed from V and 9 bases from J, the gap between germline ends came to 13 bases. The CDR3 coding sequence is TGTGCCAGCAACGGTGGGTTGAGTTCACCCCTCCACTTT. Translation gives CASNGGLSSPLHF. The whole variable domain, filled in from reference TRBV11-2 and TRBJ1-6, reads EAGVAQSPRYKIIEKRQSVAFWCNPISGHATLYWYQQILGQGPKLLIQFQNNGVVDDSQLPKDRFSAERLKGVDSTLKIQPAKLEDSAVYLCASNGGLSSPLHFGNGTRLTVT.

This clonotype has only a few counts. This sequence joins TRBV10-1 and TRBJ2-7, with TRBD1 identical over 9 bases. This CDR3 spans 14 amino acids. The germline gives CDR1 WNHNN, CDR2 SYGVQD (reference sequence). Losses at the gene ends were 6 bases for V and 6 bases for J; bases not matched to a gene: 9. The CDR3 bases are TGCGCCAGCAGCCCCGGGACAGGGCAGGGCGAGCAGTACTTC. Its protein product is CASSPGTGQGEQYF.

This clonotype occurred many times. The V and J genes are TRBV6-6 and TRBJ1-1, with D unresolved. V lost 5 bases and J lost 0, with 4 bases in between. CDR1 MNHNY and CDR2 SVGAGI come from the germline V gene (reference sequence). The CDR3 covers 12 residues. CDR3 sequence: CASSPLNTEAFF. The CDR3 DNA reads TGTGCCAGCAGTCCTTTGAACACTGAAGCTTTCTTT.

This chain connects TRBV7-2 to TRBJ2-2, with TRBD2 matching over 7 bases. Looked up from germline, CDR1 is SGHTA and CDR2 is FQGNSA. After removal of 4 bases from V and 5 bases from J, the junction contained 7 bases not matched to a gene. The CDR3 is made up of 15 amino acids. DNA for the CDR3: TGTGCCAGCAGCTCTCGACTAGCCCAAACCGGGGAGCTGTTTTTT. This translates into CASSSRLAQTGELFF.

This clonotype has ten or more counts. This chain joins TRBV24-1 and TRBJ2-2; D uncertain. The CDR3 has 15 residues. V was pared by 3 bases and J by 6 bases, with 13 bases between. CDR1 and CDR2 from the germline V gene are KGHDR and SFDVKD. CDR3 in DNA: TGTGCCACCAGTGATCCCCAACGTATTTCCGGGGAGCTGTTTTTT. Translating gives CATSDPQRISGELFF.

This clonotype was observed many times. The chain joins TRBV2 to TRBJ2-4; the D is unclear. Germline assignment: CDR1 SNHLY and CDR2 FYNNEI. The CDR3 runs 14 residues. V was pared by 8 bases and J by 0 bases, with 11 bases between. The CDR3 region has the DNA TGTGCCAGCGGCCAGTACCTAGCCAAAAACATTCAGTACTTC. It is translated as CASGQYLAKNIQYF.

This clonotype appeared a single time. The chain combines TRBV24-1 with TRBJ2-2; 10 nucleotides agree with TRBD1. Trimming at V came to 5 bases and at J to 0 bases, leaving 8 bases not matched to a gene. Germline V gene data show CDR1 as KGHDR and CDR2 as SFDVKD. The CDR3 has 18 amino acids. In DNA, the CDR3 is TGTGCCACCAGTGTGGGAGGACAGGGGGTCGCGAACACCGGGGAGCTGTTTTTT. Translating it yields CATSVGGQGVANTGELFF.

This clonotype was observed many times. The gene calls are TRBV15 and TRBJ1-6; 8 bases are a match to TRBD1. There are 16 residues in the CDR3. Germline V gene sequence: CDR1 LNHNV, CDR2 YYDKDF (reference sequence). V lost 1 base to trimming and J lost 9 bases; unmatched junction nucleotides: 8. The CDR3 DNA is TGTGCCACCAGCAGAGTCCCCGGGACAGGATCTTCACCCCTCCACTTT. Translation gives CATSRVPGTGSSPLHF.

This clonotype appeared many times. The CDR3 loop reads CASSRTSGYEQYF. As DNA, the CDR3 is TGTGCCAGTAGCAGGACTAGCGGCTACGAGCAGTACTTC. V gene TRBV19 combines with J gene TRBJ2-7; 10 nucleotides line up with TRBD2. CDR1 is LNHDA, CDR2 SQIVND, per germline (reference sequence). The CDR3 covers 13 residues. V dropped 6 bases and J dropped 3; count of bases not matched to a gene: 2.

This clonotype was detected many times. The J gene is TRBJ2-2, the V gene TRBV20-1; possibly TRBD2 for D (5 bases). The V gene lost 5 bases and the J gene lost 6 bases, with 13 bases spanning the gap. The germline CDR1 and CDR2 sequences are DFQATT and SNEGSKA (reference sequence). The length of the CDR3 is 13 residues. This CDR3 reads CSAPDFTAGELFF. DNA for the CDR3: TGCAGTGCTCCGGACTTTACGGCCGGGGAGCTGTTTTTT.

The table lists this clonotype with a few counts. The chain employs TRBV18 and TRBJ2-2; 7 nucleotides agree with TRBD1. The CDR3 loop spans 15 amino acids. V dropped 2 bases and J dropped 4; count of bases not matched to a gene: 4. Germline values: CDR1 KGHSH, CDR2 LQKENI. The CDR3 here is CASSPVNRGTGELFF. CDR3 in DNA: TGTGCCAGCTCACCAGTCAACAGGGGCACCGGGGAGCTGTTTTTT. The variable domain in full, completed from reference TRBV18 and TRBJ2-2, reads NAGVMQNPRHLVRRRGQEARLRCSPMKGHSHVYWYRQLPEEGLKFMVYLQKENIIDESGMPKERFSAEFPKEGPSILRIQQVVRGDSAAYFCASSPVNRGTGELFFGEGSRLTVL.

The chain recombines TRBV20-1 with TRBJ1-6; D gene unclear. This CDR3 contains 13 residues. Germline V CDR1 and CDR2: DFQATT, SNEGSKA (reference sequence). V lost 8 bases to trimming and J lost 9 bases, with 17 bases between them. The CDR3 spells CSSRPQAGSPLHF. In DNA, the CDR3 is TGCAGTTCGAGGCCGCAGGCCGGTTCACCCCTCCACTTT.

The rearrangement links TRBV7-9 to TRBJ1-2; tentative D call: TRBD1 (5 bases). The CDR3 is 16 residues long. Germline V gene lookup returns CDR1 SEHNR and CDR2 FQNEAQ (reference sequence). Trimming took off 1 base at V and 4 bases at J, with 16 bases between the two ends. The CDR3 protein is CASSLEQGGISYGYTF. The CDR3 DNA reads as TGTGCCAGCAGCTTAGAGCAGGGTGGGATATCCTATGGCTACACCTTC. Full variable domain (rest looked up from reference TRBV7-9 and TRBJ1-2): DTGVSQNPRHKITKRGQNVTFRCDPISEHNRLYWYRQTLGQGPEFLTYFQNEAQLEKSRLLSDRFSAERPKGSFSTLEIQRTEQGDSAMYLCASSLEQGGISYGYTFGSGTRLTVV.

This chain links TRBV29-1 with TRBJ2-2; no clear D. The germline V gene has CDR1 SQVTM and CDR2 ANQGSEA. Trimming cost V 4 bases and J 6 bases, with 3 bases left between them. The CDR3 covers 10 residues. In DNA form, the CDR3 reads TGCAGCGTTGCGGCCGGGGAGCTGTTTTTT. This codes for CSVAAGELFF.

This clonotype has a handful of counts. DNA for the CDR3: TGTGCCAGCAGCAAAGGCGGGACTCTTCCCACAGATACGCAGTATTTT. Its translation is CASSKGGTLPTDTQYF. The J gene is TRBJ2-3, the V gene TRBV9, with D maybe TRBD2 (6 bases). Germline CDR1 and CDR2: SGDLS and YYNGEE. V lost 4 bases to trimming and J lost 2 bases, with 17 bases between them. The CDR3 has 16 residues.